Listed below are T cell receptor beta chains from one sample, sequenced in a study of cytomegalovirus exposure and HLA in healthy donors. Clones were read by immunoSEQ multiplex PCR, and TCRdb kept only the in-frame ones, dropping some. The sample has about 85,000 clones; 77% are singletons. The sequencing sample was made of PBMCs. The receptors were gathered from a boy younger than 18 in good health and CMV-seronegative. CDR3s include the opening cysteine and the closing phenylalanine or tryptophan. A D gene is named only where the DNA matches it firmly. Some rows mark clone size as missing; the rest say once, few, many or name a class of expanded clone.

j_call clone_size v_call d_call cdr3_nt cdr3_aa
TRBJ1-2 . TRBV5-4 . TGTGCCAGCAGCTTTATCTCGACAGATGGCTACACCTTC CASSFISTDGYTF
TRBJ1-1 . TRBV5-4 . TGTGCCAGCAGCTTGGATCCCGTCAACACTGAAGCTTTCTTT CASSLDPVNTEAFF
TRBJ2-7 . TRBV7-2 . TGTGCCAGCAGCCCAAACTACGAGCAGTACTTC CASSPNYEQYF
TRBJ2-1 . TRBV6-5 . TGTGCCAGCAGTTCGGACAAAAGCTCCTACAATGAGCAGTTCTTC CASSSDKSSYNEQFF
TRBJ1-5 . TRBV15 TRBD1 TGTGCCACCAGCACTGGGGACAGGGGGCTCCAGCCCCAGCATTTT CATSTGDRGLQPQHF
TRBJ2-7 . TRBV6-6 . TGTGCCAGCAGTGCCTTAATCAGGGTCCACGAGCAGTACTTC CASSALIRVHEQYF
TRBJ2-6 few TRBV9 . TGTGCCAGCAGCGGAGGGGGCTCTGGGGCCAACGTCCTGACTTTC CASSGGGSGANVLTF
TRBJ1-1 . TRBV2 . TGTGCCAGCAGTGTGAGCGACACTGAAGCTTTCTTT CASSVSDTEAFF
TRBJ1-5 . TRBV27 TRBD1 TGTGCCAGCAGTCGGACAGGGTATCAGCCCCAGCATTTT CASSRTGYQPQHF
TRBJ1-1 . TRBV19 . TGTGCCAGTAGTCCCGGACAGTACACTGAAGCTTTCTTT CASSPGQYTEAFF
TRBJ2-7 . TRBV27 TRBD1 TGTGCCAGCAGTCTCCGGACAGGGGGCAACGAGCAGTACTTC CASSLRTGGNEQYF
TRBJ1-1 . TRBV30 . TGTGCCTGGAGTCCGGGCAGGGGAGCCACTGAAGCTTTCTTT CAWSPGRGATEAFF
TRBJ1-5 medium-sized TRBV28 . TGTGCCAGCAGTTTTGCGGGTGGCAATCAGCCCCAGCATTTT CASSFAGGNQPQHF
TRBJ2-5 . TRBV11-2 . TGTGCCAGCAGCTTAGATCACGGGAGAGAGACCCAGTACTTC CASSLDHGRETQYF
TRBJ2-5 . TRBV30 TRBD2 TGTGCCTGGGGCCAGGGACTAGCGGTCGTCCAAGAGACCCAGTACTTC CAWGQGLAVVQETQYF
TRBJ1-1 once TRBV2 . TGTGCCAGCAGTGAAGTTCAAAACAGGGTACCTGAAGCTTTCTTT CASSEVQNRVPEAFF
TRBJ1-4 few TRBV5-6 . TGTGCCAGCACCGGGACACATAATGAAAAACTGTTTTTT CASTGTHNEKLFF
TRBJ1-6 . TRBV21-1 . TGTGCCAGCAGCCGCTTGTCGGGGGGCTGTAATTCACCCCTCCACTTT CASSRLSGGCNSPLHF
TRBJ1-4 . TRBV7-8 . TGTGCCAGCAGCCTATCCCGGCTGGGGGCCTTAACTAATGAAAAACTGTTTTTT CASSLSRLGALTNEKLFF
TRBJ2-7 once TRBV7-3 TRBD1 TGTGCCAGCAGCCTGGACAGGGGGTCCTACGAGCAGTACTTC CASSLDRGSYEQYF
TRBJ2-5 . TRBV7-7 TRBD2 TGTGCCAGCAGCTTAGGGGGACTAGCGGGATCGAGCCGAGAGACCCAGTACTTC CASSLGGLAGSSRETQYF
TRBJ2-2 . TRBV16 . TGTGCCAGCAGCCAAGACAGGAGGTCCGGGGAGCTGTTTTTT CASSQDRRSGELFF
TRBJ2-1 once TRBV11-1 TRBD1 TGTGCCAGCAGCTACGGGACAGGGAGCGGCAATGAGCAGTTCTTC CASSYGTGSGNEQFF
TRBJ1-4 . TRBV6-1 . TGTGCCAGCAGTGCGGGGGGGAAAAATGAAAAACTGTTTTTT CASSAGGKNEKLFF
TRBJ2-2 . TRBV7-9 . TGTGCCAGCGGCCCCGGTCCGGGGGAGACCGGGGAGCTGTTTTTT CASGPGPGETGELFF
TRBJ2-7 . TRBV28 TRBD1 TGTGCCAGCAGTTCCCGGGACAGGGGATTGCACGAGCAGTACTTC CASSSRDRGLHEQYF